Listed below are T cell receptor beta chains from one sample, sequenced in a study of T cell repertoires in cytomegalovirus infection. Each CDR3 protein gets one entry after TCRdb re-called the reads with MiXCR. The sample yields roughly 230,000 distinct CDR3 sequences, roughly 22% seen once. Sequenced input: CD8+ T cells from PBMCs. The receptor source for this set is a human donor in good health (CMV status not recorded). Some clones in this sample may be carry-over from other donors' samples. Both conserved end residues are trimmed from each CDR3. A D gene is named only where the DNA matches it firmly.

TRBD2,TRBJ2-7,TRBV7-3,ASSLSGGGGYEQY
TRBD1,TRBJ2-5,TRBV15,ATSTGQGQETQY
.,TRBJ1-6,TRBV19,ASHTGNSPLH
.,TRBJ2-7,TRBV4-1,ASSPGPVGGEQY
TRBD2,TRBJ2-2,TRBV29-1,SGGLAGAQANTGELF
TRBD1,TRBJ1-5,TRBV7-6,ASSSTPGQGRYSNQPQH
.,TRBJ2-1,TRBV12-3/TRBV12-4,ASSPLGSYNEQF
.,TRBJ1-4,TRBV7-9,ASSSPSGGDEKLF
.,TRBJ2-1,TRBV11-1,ASSLAGGRSEQF
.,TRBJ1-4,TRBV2,ASSASGWDEKLF
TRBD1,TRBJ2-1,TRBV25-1,ASRAGTDYNEQF
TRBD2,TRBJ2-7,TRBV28,ASSPLAGGAYEQY
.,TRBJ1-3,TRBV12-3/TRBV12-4,ASSLRPDPRYTIY
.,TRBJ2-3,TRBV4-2,ASSQEGGWTDTQY
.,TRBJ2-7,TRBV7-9,ASSPRGSYEQY
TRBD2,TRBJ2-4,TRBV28,ASIERPGGQNIQY
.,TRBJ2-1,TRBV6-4,ASSEGAGVSNEQF
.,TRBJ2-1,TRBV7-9,ASSGDGKEYNEQF
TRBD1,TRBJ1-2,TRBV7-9,ASSLGSTGDDYGYT
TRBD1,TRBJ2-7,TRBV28,ASSLQGATVEQY
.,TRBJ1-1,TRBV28,ASRLIASDTEAF
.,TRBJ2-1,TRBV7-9,AIEQTLRDEQF
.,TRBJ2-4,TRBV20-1,SAPTGLAKNIQY
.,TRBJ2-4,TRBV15,ATSSHPEGGLAKNIQY
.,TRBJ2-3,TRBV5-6,ASSYHQGPVRTDTQY
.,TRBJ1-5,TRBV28,ASSLRGFSNQPQH
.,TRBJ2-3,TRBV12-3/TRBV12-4,ASSFGGRGTDTQY
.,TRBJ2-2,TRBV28,ASSFQGGDGELF
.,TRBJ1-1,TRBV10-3,AISVSNIHTEAF
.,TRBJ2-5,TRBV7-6,ASSFTSGAGETQY
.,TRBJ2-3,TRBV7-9,ASSQSAQGASTDTQY
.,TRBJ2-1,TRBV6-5,ASTSIWNEQF
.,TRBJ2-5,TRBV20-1,SAKNPGSWETQY
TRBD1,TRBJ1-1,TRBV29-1,SVENDRGLSEAF
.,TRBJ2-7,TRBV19,ASSIGRAYEQY
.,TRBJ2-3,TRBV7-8,ASSRDWRTDTQY
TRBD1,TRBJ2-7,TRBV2,ASSGAGTGAILSYEQY
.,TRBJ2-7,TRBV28,ASSYLYGSISYEQY
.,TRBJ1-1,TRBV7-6,ASSSGEGFDTEAF
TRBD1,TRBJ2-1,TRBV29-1,SAAGTEQNNEQF
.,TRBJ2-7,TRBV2,ATGHLYEQY
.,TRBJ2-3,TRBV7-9,ASSPPRANPTDTQY
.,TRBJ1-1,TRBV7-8,ASSLYGSTEAF
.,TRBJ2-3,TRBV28,AHVGASTDTQY
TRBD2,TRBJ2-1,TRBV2,ATRPERGAYNEQF
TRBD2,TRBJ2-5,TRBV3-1,ASSQEGTSGGWETQY
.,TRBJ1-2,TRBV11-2,ASEGSDYGYT
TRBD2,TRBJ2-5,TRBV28,ASSSSPLRASGGHMRETQY
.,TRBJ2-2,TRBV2,ASSEEWQGGTGELF
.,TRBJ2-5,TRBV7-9,ASSLQGPAQETQY
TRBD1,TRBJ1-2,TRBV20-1,SARDLGTGGYGYT
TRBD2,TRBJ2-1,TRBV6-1,ASSYERGNYNEQF
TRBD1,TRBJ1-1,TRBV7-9,ASSPLQGANAEAF
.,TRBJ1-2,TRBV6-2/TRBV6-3,ASFSLQGSNYGYT
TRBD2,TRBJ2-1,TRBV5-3,ASSPTGNGGIYNEQF
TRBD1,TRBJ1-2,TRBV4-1,ASSHTGTGDWKYYGYT
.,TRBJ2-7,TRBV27,ASSLTKLKDSYEQY